This T cell receptor (beta chain) derives from a study of cytomegalovirus exposure and HLA in healthy donors (dated by TCRdb to 2016 to 2017). In the study overall: An earlier analysis of some 550 of the donors reported approximately 290 Gb of sequence data and 117 million unique TCR beta sequences from around 200 million T cells. Approximately 310 gigabases of sequencing data and approximately 85 million unique TCR sequences were included in an early release covering over 600 HLA-typed donors. The genetic ancestry cluster associated with self-reported Caucasian donors included about four fifths of the roughly 400 genotyped donors. The study aimed to test whether cataloging public T cell receptors could reveal signatures of past pathogen exposure. Using immunosequencing, the study profiled T cell repertoires from around 670 subjects and related those repertoires to cytomegalovirus serostatus. Besides the first cohort of more than 650 subjects, a separate validation cohort made up of roughly 120 different subjects was used. To predict cytomegalovirus infection status, the study combined high-throughput TCR immunosequencing, statistical association of individual TCRs with disease status, and machine learning. A later analysis re-analyzed previously published TCR beta repertoires from 650 to 800 donors and added high-resolution HLA genotyping to study TCR occurrence patterns. In the later analysis, no new phenotypic data were used to find candidate immune exposures; instead, reliance was placed on TCR beta sequences and their occurrence across donors. In an earlier analysis of 587 of the donors, high-throughput TCR beta sequencing was used to judge whether each TCR beta V gene segment behaved as functional or pseudogenic. Donor age, sex, ethnicity and CMV serostatus were collected together with the repertoire data. In a later genetic analysis, genome-wide SNP genotypes for about 65% of the roughly 700 donors were used, and that subset was treated as a discovery cohort. All discovery cohort repertoires had been generated on a single sequencing platform. Both class I and class II loci were covered by HLA typing, at four-digit resolution. Typing coverage differed by locus: A, B, C, DRB1 and DQB1 were typed in about 620-630 donors, DQA1 in 522, DPA1 in roughly 590, and DPB1 in just under 490. Four or five DR-DQ haplotypes were handled as single units for association and clustering because linkage in the cohort was strong. Among approximately 370 genotyped donors of the cohort, an average of approximately 240,000 unique TCR beta nucleotide sequences was sequenced per donor, of which roughly 17% were non-productive. Summary of the overall study and its limitations: Several of the top co-occurrence clusters appeared to be linked to parvovirus B19, influenza, CMV and Epstein-Barr virus, according to a later analysis. Linkage disequilibrium might explain the correlated functional status among segregating V segments, but an unknown experimental factor could not be excluded. A later genetic analysis associated a missense DCLRE1C variant with V-gene and J-gene trimming of TCR beta chains, and an independent cohort replicated the association. Only TCR beta chains were sequenced in this cohort, and the absence of alpha or paired-chain data limited detectable features. Strong co-occurrence of HLA alleles, especially DR and DQ, made assigning TCR associations to individual alleles difficult. The authors suggested that the approach could potentially be generalized to other disease states and immunological phenotypes. Immune exposure information for the cohort was limited to CMV serostatus. The 87-base-pair reads could not distinguish some IMGT-functional V segments, including TRBV6-2 and TRBV6-3, so those segments were excluded. At a false discovery rate of 0.05, a later analysis linked under 20,000 TCR beta sequences to specific HLA alleles. In a later analysis, most CMV-associated TCR beta chains were found to appear HLA-restricted, with HLA associations seemingly driven largely by CMV exposure. A cluster of highly shared sequence variants was judged likely to represent a technical artifact of the sequencing pipeline. Roughly uniform sequencing depth across donors was assumed in presence/absence analyses, although this assumption may not hold. A further reported finding was that TCR beta sequences accurately predicted the HLA-A and HLA-B alleles for most subjects in the first cohort. Because HLA typing was unavailable for some donors at each locus, only the typed subset was used in association tests. The study gave a list of about 170 TCR beta chains associated with cytomegalovirus. A later genetic analysis reported fewer N-insertions in productive TCRs among donors in an Asian-associated ancestry cluster than the roughly 700-donor mean. A later analysis found that TCR association rates varied across HLA loci, with DRB1 alleles showing the most associated TCRs and HLA-C alleles the fewest. Three of the identified cytomegalovirus-associated TCR beta chains were confirmed in vitro to be specific for cytomegalovirus antigens. A later analysis found that HLA-associated TCR beta chains were more clonally expanded and had lower generation probabilities than equally common non-associated chains. The earlier analysis of 587 of the donors excluded approximately 17 rarely observed V segments, including chromosome 9 orphons, because counts were too low. Broadly in line with IMGT annotations, most TCR beta V segments showed up in productive rearrangements about 87% or about 30% of the time in an earlier analysis of under 700 of the donors. Most TCR sequences were observed very rarely across donors, whereas some public TCRs were present in many individuals. Cytomegalovirus status was reported to be diagnosed by the classifier with high specificity and sensitivity in both the original and validation cohorts.

The germline V gene (reference sequence) sets CDR1 to LNHDA and CDR2 to SQIVND. Inclusive of the bounding cysteine and phenylalanine, the CDR3 is 14 residues long. This entry keeps only the CDR3 DNA: 42 bases, framed from base 1. Germline trimming: 4 bases from V, 5 bases from J; junction bases outside gene matches: 6. In total, around 600 healthy bone marrow donors made up the cohort. At the time of sampling, all cohort members were nominally healthy, though unrecorded immune exposures were likely present. The donor was CMV seropositive and was included in the group of some 290 seropositive cohort members. A peripheral blood sample was provided by each donor, and peripheral blood mononuclear cells were used for TCR beta sequencing. The Qiagen DNeasy Blood Extraction Kit was used to extract genomic DNA from the blood cell samples. Regarding this clone: No cognate antigen has been identified for it. Within one base of it there is no much larger clone, and no base qualities were kept.

Library generation was performed with the immunoSEQ multiplex PCR assay. A mixture of 60 forward primers for TCR Vbeta segments and 13 reverse primers for TCR Jbeta segments was used in the multiplex PCR. Amplification of the CDR3 region of rearranged TCR beta genes was performed with a multiplex PCR assay on genomic DNA. The Illumina HiSeq System was used to sequence the amplified TCR beta libraries as 87-base-pair reads. The authors processed their data as follows. Across the 670 or so repertoires, a later analysis counted 80 million or so unique TCR beta chains, 9.5 million to 13 million of which were shared by at least two donors. A nearest-neighbor algorithm error-corrected the raw reads and collapsed the reads into unique sequences, merging closely related sequences to remove PCR and sequencing errors. Alignment of CDR3 sequences to IMGT reference sequences was used to assign V, D and J gene segments. Each retained sequence needed at least a six-nucleotide match to both a V gene segment and a J gene segment. A rearrangement counted as productive if the CDR3 had no stop codons and remained in frame with V and J, and every other rearrangement counted as non-productive. Following IMGT convention, CDR3 was defined as the stretch from the second conserved V-encoded cysteine to the conserved J-encoded phenylalanine. The earlier analysis of about 610 of the donors excluded sequences that lacked an unambiguous match to a single V gene segment. An earlier analysis of 587 of the donors called V segments functional above 56.7% productive rearrangements and segregating when the between-donor standard deviation exceeded 5%. A statistical classification framework was developed to diagnose cytomegalovirus status using the catalog of TCR beta chain sequences. V and J gene assignment, in a later analysis, came from comparing TCR nucleotide sequences with IMGT/GENE-DB human TR gene sequences. The TCRdist pipeline was used in a later analysis to assign CDR3 sequences and most-parsimonious VDJ recombination scenarios. In a later analysis, every TCR beta chain was defined by the combination of its CDR3 amino acid sequence and its V-gene family, and reads without a unique V-gene family were dropped. To address suspected cross-contamination and a sequencing artifact, a later analysis removed some 620 highly shared, low-generation-probability nucleotide sequences. In a later analysis, a clonal expansion index was calculated for each public chain from normalized within-repertoire ranks of inferred template counts. In a later analysis, generation probabilities were computed with a VDJ recombination model fitted to out-of-frame rearrangements, and the resulting probabilities were checked against IGoR. Hypergeometric tests were used in a later analysis to score TCR-TCR, TCR-HLA and TCR-CMV co-occurrence, with a repertoire-size bias correction applied to the TCR pairs. In a later analysis, false discovery rates were estimated by permuting HLA or CMV assignments 20 times. In a later analysis, co-occurring TCRs were grouped using DBSCAN, with TCRdist sequence similarity added in when clustering inside HLA-allele-positive subsets. For co-occurrence clustering, repertoires with fewer than 30,000 or more than 120,000 public chains were excluded, along with a handful of repertoires with anomalous nucleotide sharing. The immuneACCESS repertoire file appears here via TCRdb, limited to in-frame rearrangements. These files lack a portion of the clones; in checked studies, under half of the deficit traces to unresolved V genes, and the cause of the others is not known. V and J calls plus clone size are reproduced from that table; the DNA served to infer D and trimming. This sample gives around 150,000 clones in total; more than 60% of them show up just once. More than 9% of the sample belongs to the ten largest clones.

This clonotype was obtained from a man aged 30 to 45 in good health and CMV-seropositive. The V and J segments used are TRBV19 and TRBJ2-5; a stretch of 8 junction bases matches TRBD1. Sequenced material: PBMCs. The DNA sequence is given as TGTGCCAGTAGTAAGGGACAGGTTAGCGAGACCCAGTACTTC. It is translated as CASSKGQVSETQYF.